Here is one TCR beta chain with its context. Its antigen is undetermined. TCRdb re-called the reads with MiXCR, one entry per CDR3 protein. The sample comprises just under 550,000 distinct CDR3 sequences, about a quarter of which are singletons, and less than 15% rests with the top ten. This entry belongs to a study of T cell repertoires in cytomegalovirus infection. The overall study: Shared public TCR beta signatures pointed to both CMV infection and a matching HLA type.

V gave up 1 base and J gave up 5 bases; unmatched junction bases: 5. This CDR3 has 16 amino acids. Germline CDR1 is LNHDA and CDR2 is SQIVND (reference sequence). Study-wide results and limits: Cumulative frequency of public TCR beta families picked out carriers of CMV plus the relevant HLA. Dominating the ex vivo response were TCR beta clonotypes that were CMV-specific and HLA-C-restricted.

Specimen: PBMCs. This receptor was taken from a human donor in good health (CMV status not recorded). Some clones in this sample may be carry-over from other donors' samples. The gene calls are TRBV19 and TRBJ2-1; 10 nucleotides agree with TRBD2. CDR3 sequence: CASSIVLAGANNEQFF. CDR3 nucleotide sequence: TGTGCCAGTAGTATAGTCCTAGCGGGAGCCAACAATGAGCAGTTCTTC.